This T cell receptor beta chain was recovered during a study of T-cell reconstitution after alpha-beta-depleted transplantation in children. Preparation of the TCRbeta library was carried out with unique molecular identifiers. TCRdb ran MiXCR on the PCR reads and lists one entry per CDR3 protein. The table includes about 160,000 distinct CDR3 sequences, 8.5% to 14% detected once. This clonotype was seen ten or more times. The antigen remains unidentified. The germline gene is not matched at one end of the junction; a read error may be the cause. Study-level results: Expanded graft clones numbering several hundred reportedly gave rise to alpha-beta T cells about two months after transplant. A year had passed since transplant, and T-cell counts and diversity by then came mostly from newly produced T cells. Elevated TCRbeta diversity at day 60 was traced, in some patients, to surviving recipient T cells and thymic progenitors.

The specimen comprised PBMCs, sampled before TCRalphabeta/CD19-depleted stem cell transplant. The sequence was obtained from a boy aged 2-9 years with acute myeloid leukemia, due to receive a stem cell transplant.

The DNA of the CDR3 is TGTGCCAGCAGCCTAACCCGGACAGGGGGCGTTACAAGGGGACTCCCCGATGAGCAGTTCTTC. Residues: CASSLTRTGGVTRGLPDEQFF. The V gene is TRBV7-3, the J gene TRBJ2-1, with 11 nucleotides matching TRBD1. The CDR3 is 21 residues long. Germline lookup yields CDR1 SGHTA and CDR2 FQGTGA. Drawing the rest from reference TRBV7-3 and TRBJ2-1, the complete variable domain is GAGVSQTPSNKVTEKGKYVELRCDPISGHTALYWYRQSLGQGPEFLIYFQGTGAADDSGLPNDRFFAVRPEGSVSTLKIQRTERGDSAVYLCASSLTRTGGVTRGLPDEQFFGPGTRLTVL.